These 21 T cell receptor beta chains came from one sample sequenced in a study of technical replicates of blood from several donors. TCRdb keeps only in-frame clones here, not all; method: immunoSEQ multiplex PCR. The sample lists some 87,000 clones, about 96% seen once, with about 0.31% in the top ten. Sample: T cells isolated from PBMCs. The receptor source for this set is a human donor in good health.

V and J are TRBV5-1 and TRBJ2-7; TRBD2 matches at 8 bases. This CDR3 has 14 amino acids. J lost 4 bases, V lost 3 bases, and 6 bases had no gene match. Germline V gene sequence: CDR1 SGHRS, CDR2 YFSETQ. CDR3 sequence: CASSSASGSYEQYF. CDR3 nucleotide sequence: TGCGCCAGCAGCTCGGCCAGCGGGAGTTACGAGCAGTACTTC.

The chain couples TRBV6-1 to TRBJ2-7; perhaps TRBD1 as D (6 bases). The CDR3 runs to 15 residues. CDR1 and CDR2 from the germline V gene are MNHNS and SASEGT. The ends were cut back, 10 bases at V and 0 bases at J, with 19 bases in the middle. This CDR3 is CATRNEDRFSYEQYF. The DNA of the CDR3 is TGTGCCACACGAAATGAAGACAGGTTCTCCTACGAGCAGTACTTC.

The chain uses TRBV6-1 and TRBJ2-5; maybe TRBD1 (6 bases). Matching the DNA end better, TRBJ2-7 makes the J call doubtful. The germline V gene encodes CDR1 MNHNS and CDR2 SASEGT. This CDR3 spans 12 amino acids. The CDR3 DNA is TGTGCCAGCAGTGAACAGGGGAACGAGCAGTACTTC. Protein sequence: CASSEQGNEQYF.

CDR3: CASSFAGDGYTF. As DNA, the CDR3 is TGTGCCAGCAGTTTTGCGGGAGACGGCTACACCTTC. The chain couples TRBV27 to TRBJ1-2, with D hard to call. Germline V gene data show CDR1 as MNHEY and CDR2 as SMNVEV (reference sequence). This CDR3 is built from 12 residues. Trimming shortened V by 3 bases and J by 8 bases, and 10 bases separated the two germline ends.

The V call is TRBV7-9, the J call TRBJ2-7; 10 bases agree with TRBD2. This CDR3 is built from 16 residues. V was pared by 5 bases and J by 3 bases, with 10 bases of the junction left unmatched. The germline V gene encodes CDR1 SEHNR and CDR2 FQNEAQ (reference sequence). The CDR3 reads CASSQSPLAGDYEQYF. As DNA, the CDR3 is TGTGCCAGCAGCCAATCGCCGCTAGCGGGAGACTACGAGCAGTACTTC.

The V gene is TRBV27, the J gene TRBJ2-7, with D unclear. Germline CDR1 reads MNHEY; CDR2 reads SMNVEV (reference sequence). V was cut by 2 bases and J by 4 bases, with 15 bases left in between. The CDR3 spans 15 residues. The CDR3 DNA is TGTGCCAGCAGTTTAACGCCCGCTAGTCCGTACGAGCAGTACTTC. The encoded protein is CASSLTPASPYEQYF.

V and J are TRBV6-5 and TRBJ2-7; no reliable D call. Looked up from germline, CDR1 is MNHEY and CDR2 is SVGAGI. The CDR3 has 11 residues. Trimming took off 5 bases at V and 3 bases at J, with 5 bases between the two ends. The CDR3 is CASSNGYEQYF. The CDR3 DNA sequence: TGTGCCAGCAGTAACGGCTACGAGCAGTACTTC.

This clone was detected only once. The V and J genes are TRBV6-1 and TRBJ1-2; D not resolved. CDR1 is MNHNS and CDR2 is SASEGT in the germline V gene. V lost 3 bases to trimming and J lost 4 bases, with 15 bases between them. The CDR3 length is 15 residues. CDR3 residues: CASSDAGKVVYGYTF. DNA of the CDR3: TGTGCCAGCAGTGATGCGGGGAAAGTGGTCTATGGCTACACCTTC.

The chain is built from TRBV5-1 and TRBJ1-2, with a tentative D call TRBD1 (6 bases). V shed 4 bases and J shed 6 bases, with 16 bases lying between them. The CDR3 is 14 amino acids. In germline, CDR1 is SGHRS, CDR2 YFSETQ. The CDR3 DNA reads TGCGCCAGCAGCGTACGGGACATCGACCATGGCTACACCTTC. As protein: CASSVRDIDHGYTF.

The chain couples TRBV4-1 to TRBJ2-1; 7 bases are shared with TRBD2. After removal of 1 base from V and 8 bases from J, the junction contained 11 bases not matched to a gene. The V gene's germline CDR1 is MGHRA and CDR2 YSYEKL. This CDR3 has 16 amino acids. Here the CDR3 DNA reads TGCGCCAGCAGCCAAGGATTGAGGGAGGGCCACGATGAGCAGTTCTTC. Protein sequence: CASSQGLREGHDEQFF.

The chain links TRBV30 to TRBJ2-6, with 8 nucleotides matching TRBD1. The J segment lost 0 bases and the V segment lost 4 bases, leaving 8 bases of the junction unmatched. Germline CDR1 GTSNPN, CDR2 SVGIG (reference sequence). The CDR3 covers 17 residues. CDR3 in DNA: TGTGCCTGGAAAGGTGGGGGACAGGCCTCTGGGGCCAACGTCCTGACTTTC. Translated: CAWKGGGQASGANVLTF.

The rearrangement uses TRBV10-3 and TRBJ1-1; D remains ambiguous. From germline, CDR1 is ENHRY and CDR2 SYGVKD. This CDR3 spans 12 amino acids. V gave up 7 bases and J gave up 6 bases, with 12 bases separating them. Here the CDR3 reads CAITGSSPEAFF. The CDR3 region has the DNA TGTGCCATCACAGGCAGTTCCCCTGAAGCTTTCTTT.

This sequence joins TRBV11-3 and TRBJ2-5, with 8 nucleotides matching TRBD2. This CDR3 has 16 residues. Germline CDR1 reads SGHNT; CDR2 reads YENEEA. With V trimmed by 4 bases and J by 5 bases, 12 bases remained unmatched. In DNA, the CDR3 is TGTGCCAGCAGCTCCAGGAGCGGGAGTAATCACGAGACCCAGTACTTC. This sequence encodes CASSSRSGSNHETQYF.

V and J are TRBV7-9 and TRBJ2-1; D not resolved. V lost 8 bases and J lost 7, with 9 bases in between. There are 11 residues in the CDR3. Germline CDR1 reads SEHNR; CDR2 reads FQNEAQ (reference sequence). CDR3 in DNA: TGTGCCAGCCCCAGTCTTAATGAGCAGTTCTTC. Protein product: CASPSLNEQFF.

This clone was seen more than once but under ten times. The chain combines TRBV9 with TRBJ2-3, with TRBD2 matching over 8 bases. Germline assignment: CDR1 SGDLS and CDR2 YYNGEE. With V trimmed by 2 bases and J by 0 bases, 2 bases remained unmatched. The CDR3 is 15 residues long. Here the CDR3 reads CASSVTSGSTDTQYF. The DNA for the CDR3 is TGTGCCAGCAGCGTCACTAGCGGAAGCACAGATACGCAGTATTTT.

The V and J genes are TRBV16 and TRBJ1-4, with D perhaps matching TRBD1 (6 bases). Germline CDR1 is KGHSY and CDR2 is FQNENV. The CDR3 totals 15 residues. With 5 bases removed from V and 0 bases from J, the gap between germline ends came to 10 bases. CDR3 residues: CASSWRQATNEKLFF. The CDR3 DNA is TGTGCCAGCAGCTGGCGACAGGCAACTAATGAAAAACTGTTTTTT.

J is TRBJ2-4 and V is TRBV6-1, with a weak D call TRBD1 (6 bases). The CDR3 has 15 residues. The germline V gene encodes CDR1 MNHNS and CDR2 SASEGT. V was cut by 5 bases and J by 1 base, with 12 bases left in between. CDR3 sequence reads: CASSWDTFAKNIQYF. CDR3 sequence (DNA): TGTGCCAGCAGTTGGGACACTTTCGCCAAAAACATTCAGTACTTC.

This chain connects TRBV5-1 to TRBJ1-2; TRBD1 agrees at 9 bases. The germline V gene encodes CDR1 SGHRS and CDR2 YFSETQ. The CDR3 runs 16 residues. The junction had 9 bases not matched to a gene; V was cut back by 3 bases and J by 3 bases. The CDR3 nucleotides are TGCGCCAGCAGCTCGGCCATGCGGACAGGGGACTATGGCTACACCTTC. As protein: CASSSAMRTGDYGYTF.

This chain links TRBV18 with TRBJ1-1, with D perhaps TRBD1 (5 bases). The CDR3 extends over 12 amino acids. Germline lookup yields CDR1 KGHSH and CDR2 LQKENI. The V end was cut by 0 bases, the J end by 7 bases, with 6 bases between. CDR3 coding DNA: TGTGCCAGCTCACCACCGGGGGGTGAAGCTTTCTTT. Its translation is CASSPPGGEAFF.

V usage is TRBV7-2 and J usage is TRBJ2-5; D gene uncertain. The CDR3 spans 13 residues. V was trimmed by 2 bases and J by 4 bases, leaving 8 bases between them. The germline gives CDR1 SGHTA, CDR2 FQGNSA. CDR3 residues: CASSLPPLETQYF. In DNA, the CDR3 is TGTGCCAGCAGCTTACCCCCTTTAGAGACCCAGTACTTC. The full variable domain, completed using reference TRBV7-2 and TRBJ2-5, is GAGVSQSPSNKVTEKGKDVELRCDPISGHTALYWYRQSLGQGLEFLIYFQGNSAPDKSGLPSDRFSAERTGGSVSTLTIQRTQQEDSAVYLCASSLPPLETQYFGPGTRLLVL.

The rearrangement joins TRBV11-3 to TRBJ2-7; maybe TRBD2 (5 bases). CDR1 is SGHNT and CDR2 is YENEEA in the germline V gene. V was trimmed by 5 bases and J by 9 bases, leaving 14 bases between them. The CDR3 consists of 12 residues. CDR3 bases: TGTGCCAGCAGCCCCTCCGACCGGGGGCAGTACTTC. This codes for CASSPSDRGQYF.